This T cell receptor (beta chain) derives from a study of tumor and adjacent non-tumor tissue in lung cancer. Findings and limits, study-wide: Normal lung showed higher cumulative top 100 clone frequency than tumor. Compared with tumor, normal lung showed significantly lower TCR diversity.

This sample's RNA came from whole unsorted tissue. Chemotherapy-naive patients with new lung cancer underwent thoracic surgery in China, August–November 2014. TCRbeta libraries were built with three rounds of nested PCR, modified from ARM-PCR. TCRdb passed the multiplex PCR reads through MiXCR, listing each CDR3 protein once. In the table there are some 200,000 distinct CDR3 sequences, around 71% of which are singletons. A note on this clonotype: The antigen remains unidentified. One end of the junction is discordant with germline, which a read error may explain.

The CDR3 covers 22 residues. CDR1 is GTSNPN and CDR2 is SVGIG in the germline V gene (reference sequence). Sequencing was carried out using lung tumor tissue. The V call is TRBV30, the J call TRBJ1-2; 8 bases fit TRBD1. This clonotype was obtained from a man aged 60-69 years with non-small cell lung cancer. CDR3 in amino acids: CAWDPDPDRVRIRVICNYGYTF. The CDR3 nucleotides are TGTGCCTGGGACCCCGACCCGGACAGGGTTAGAATAAGGGTAATATGCAACTATGGCTACACCTTT.